A selection of T cell receptor beta chains follows, all from one sample in a study of blood T cell repertoires in COVID-19. The repertoire was sequenced with immunoSEQ multiplex PCR; TCRdb's copy has only in-frame clones and lacks some. The sample shows hundreds of thousands of clones, around 86% of them seen only once. The sequencing sample was made of PBMCs or T cells enriched from blood (not recorded which). The origin of the receptors is a man between 40 and 49 years old who had recovered from COVID-19. CDR3s include the opening cysteine and the closing phenylalanine or tryptophan. Fields, in order: V gene, J gene, D gene, clone size, CDR3 protein, CDR3 DNA. D genes are given only for firm matches. Clone size is stated in some rows and not others, as once, few, many or a class when expanded.

V: TRBV5-1
J: TRBJ1-6
D: -
size: -
CDR3: CASSLIPDISNSPLHF
DNA: TGCGCCAGCAGCTTGATACCAGACATCTCAAATTCACCCCTCCACTTT

V: TRBV10-3
J: TRBJ2-7
D: -
size: -
CDR3: CAISAPSGEQYF
DNA: TGTGCCATCAGTGCACCCAGTGGCGAGCAGTACTTC

V: TRBV30
J: TRBJ1-3
D: -
size: -
CDR3: CAWSGTAYSGNTIYF
DNA: TGTGCCTGGAGTGGGACAGCCTATTCTGGAAACACCATATATTTT

V: TRBV4-1
J: TRBJ2-7
D: TRBD1
size: few
CDR3: CASSHPGGPYEQYF
DNA: TGCGCCAGCAGCCATCCAGGGGGCCCCTACGAGCAGTACTTC

V: TRBV9
J: TRBJ2-5
D: TRBD2
size: -
CDR3: CASSVDSGGFQETQYF
DNA: TGTGCCAGCAGCGTAGATAGCGGGGGTTTCCAAGAGACCCAGTACTTC

V: TRBV6-5
J: TRBJ1-2
D: TRBD1
size: few
CDR3: CASSFDRAPYGYTF
DNA: TGTGCCAGCAGCTTCGACAGGGCCCCCTATGGCTACACCTTC

V: TRBV7-3
J: TRBJ2-1
D: -
size: -
CDR3: CASSPQVYNEQFF
DNA: TGTGCCAGCAGCCCCCAGGTTTACAATGAGCAGTTCTTC

V: TRBV7-2
J: TRBJ1-3
D: TRBD1
size: few
CDR3: CASSPETGGSGNTIYF
DNA: TGTGCCAGCAGCCCAGAGACAGGGGGGTCTGGAAACACCATATATTTT

V: TRBV7-2
J: TRBJ2-2
D: TRBD1
size: few
CDR3: CASSLYGTGSNRELFF
DNA: TGTGCCAGCAGCTTATACGGGACAGGGTCCAACCGGGAGCTGTTTTTT

V: TRBV28
J: TRBJ1-1
D: TRBD1
size: once
CDR3: CASSDLGQGKNTEAFF
DNA: TGTGCCAGCAGTGACCTAGGACAGGGAAAGAACACTGAAGCTTTCTTT

V: TRBV6-5
J: TRBJ2-3
D: TRBD2
size: -
CDR3: CASRRLAGASDTQYF
DNA: TGTGCCAGCCGCAGACTAGCGGGGGCTTCAGATACGCAGTATTTT

V: TRBV7-9
J: TRBJ1-5
D: -
size: -
CDR3: CATAPVSNQPQHF
DNA: TGTGCCACCGCCCCGGTTTCCAATCAGCCCCAGCATTTT

V: TRBV11-3
J: TRBJ2-2
D: -
size: -
CDR3: CASSLGAGELFF
DNA: TGTGCCAGCAGCCTAGGCGCCGGGGAGCTGTTTTTT

V: TRBV18
J: TRBJ1-1
D: TRBD1
size: few
CDR3: CASSPNSLLGQGRWTEAFF
DNA: TGTGCCAGCTCACCAAATTCGCTCCTCGGACAGGGAAGGTGGACTGAAGCTTTCTTT

V: TRBV13
J: TRBJ2-6
D: -
size: -
CDR3: CASSLLFAGANVLTF
DNA: TGTGCCAGCAGCTTATTGTTCGCTGGGGCCAACGTCCTGACTTTC

V: TRBV11-2
J: TRBJ2-7
D: TRBD1
size: -
CDR3: CASSPGTGGSYEQYF
DNA: TGTGCCAGCAGCCCTGGGACAGGGGGCTCCTACGAGCAGTACTTC

V: TRBV13
J: TRBJ2-2
D: -
size: once
CDR3: CASSPTSMAVTGELFF
DNA: TGTGCCAGCAGCCCCACCTCGATGGCTGTCACCGGGGAGCTGTTTTTT

V: TRBV7-8
J: TRBJ1-4
D: -
size: -
CDR3: CASSRTGTFGEKLFF
DNA: TGTGCCAGCAGTCGAACCGGGACATTTGGTGAAAAACTGTTTTTT

V: TRBV5-1
J: TRBJ2-1
D: TRBD2
size: -
CDR3: CASSPRIRGGRFF
DNA: TGCGCCAGCAGCCCAAGGATTCGGGGGGGCCGGTTCTTC

V: TRBV29-1
J: TRBJ2-2
D: TRBD2
size: -
CDR3: CSVVWAGAGELFF
DNA: TGCAGCGTTGTTTGGGCGGGAGCCGGGGAGCTGTTTTTT

V: TRBV18
J: TRBJ1-1
D: -
size: once
CDR3: CASAGARYTEAFF
DNA: TGTGCCAGCGCGGGGGCCCGGTACACTGAAGCTTTCTTT

V: TRBV11-2
J: TRBJ2-3
D: -
size: -
CDR3: CASSLATASTQYF
DNA: TGTGCCAGCAGCTTAGCGACAGCGAGTACGCAGTATTTT

V: TRBV19
J: TRBJ1-2
D: -
size: -
CDR3: CASSADRQTNYGYTF
DNA: TGTGCCAGTAGTGCCGACAGGCAAACTAACTATGGCTACACCTTC

V: TRBV20-1
J: TRBJ1-2
D: -
size: -
CDR3: CSASGEGYTF
DNA: TGCAGTGCTAGTGGCGAAGGCTACACCTTC

V: TRBV7-2
J: TRBJ2-1
D: -
size: -
CDR3: CASGGAAYNEQFF
DNA: TGTGCCAGCGGGGGGGCTGCCTACAATGAGCAGTTCTTC

V: TRBV2
J: TRBJ1-1
D: -
size: -
CDR3: CASSSDLRETEAFF
DNA: TGTGCCAGCAGTTCAGACCTCAGGGAAACTGAAGCTTTCTTT

V: TRBV27
J: TRBJ1-2
D: -
size: -
CDR3: CASTPAPPRSYGYTF
DNA: TGTGCCAGCACTCCGGCTCCCCCGAGGAGCTATGGCTACACCTTC

V: TRBV11-2
J: TRBJ2-3
D: TRBD2
size: -
CDR3: CASGRGAGGSLTDTQYF
DNA: TGTGCCAGCGGGAGGGGTGCGGGGGGCAGTCTCACAGATACGCAGTATTTT

V: TRBV30
J: TRBJ2-1
D: -
size: -
CDR3: CAWSVGTPNEQFF
DNA: TGTGCCTGGAGTGTAGGGACTCCCAATGAGCAGTTCTTC

V: TRBV13
J: TRBJ1-5
D: -
size: -
CDR3: CASSLGLGGGNQPQHF
DNA: TGTGCCAGCAGCTTAGGCCTGGGGGGTGGCAATCAGCCCCAGCATTTT

V: TRBV9
J: TRBJ1-1
D: -
size: once
CDR3: CASSVGTLMAEAFF
DNA: TGTGCCAGCAGCGTGGGCACTCTTATGGCTGAAGCTTTCTTT

V: TRBV7-9
J: TRBJ2-7
D: TRBD2
size: -
CDR3: CASSLVGGTYEQYF
DNA: TGTGCCAGCAGCTTAGTGGGAGGGACCTACGAGCAGTACTTC

V: TRBV18
J: TRBJ2-2
D: -
size: -
CDR3: CASSPIPGELGELFF
DNA: TGTGCCAGCTCACCAATACCAGGGGAGCTCGGGGAGCTGTTTTTT

V: TRBV6-5
J: TRBJ2-1
D: -
size: -
CDR3: CASAPSSVNEQFF
DNA: TGTGCCAGTGCCCCCTCTTCGGTAAATGAGCAGTTCTTC

V: TRBV9
J: TRBJ1-4
D: -
size: -
CDR3: CASSVDPGSDEKLFF
DNA: TGTGCCAGCAGCGTAGACCCGGGGTCTGATGAAAAACTGTTTTTT

V: TRBV9
J: TRBJ2-3
D: TRBD2
size: -
CDR3: CASSVLSGRVHTQYF
DNA: TGTGCCAGCAGCGTCCTTAGCGGGAGGGTCCATACGCAGTATTTT

V: TRBV28
J: TRBJ1-2
D: TRBD1
size: few
CDR3: CASSTWTGVNGYTF
DNA: TGTGCCAGCAGTACATGGACAGGGGTAAATGGCTACACCTTC

V: TRBV7-2
J: TRBJ1-6
D: TRBD1
size: -
CDR3: CASSYLQGPGSPLHF
DNA: TGTGCCAGCAGCTACTTACAGGGGCCTGGATCACCCCTCCACTTT

V: TRBV2
J: TRBJ1-1
D: -
size: -
CDR3: CASSVQYDTEAFF
DNA: TGTGCCAGCAGTGTACAGTACGACACTGAAGCTTTCTTT

V: TRBV5-1
J: TRBJ1-4
D: TRBD1
size: -
CDR3: CASSLTDRGGEKLFF
DNA: TGCGCCAGCAGCCTCACGGACAGGGGAGGGGAAAAACTGTTTTTT

V: TRBV18
J: TRBJ1-5
D: TRBD1
size: -
CDR3: CASSEQGQAVGSNQPQHF
DNA: TGTGCCAGCTCAGAACAGGGACAGGCCGTGGGTAGCAATCAGCCCCAGCATTTT

V: TRBV13
J: TRBJ2-2
D: -
size: -
CDR3: CASSSHQVVGELFF
DNA: TGTGCCAGCAGCTCCCACCAGGTCGTCGGGGAGCTGTTTTTT

V: TRBV30
J: TRBJ1-5
D: -
size: -
CDR3: CAWSVGQGRGQPQHF
DNA: TGTGCCTGGAGTGTCGGCCAGGGGCGAGGTCAGCCCCAGCATTTT

V: TRBV7-3
J: TRBJ1-2
D: -
size: -
CDR3: CASSFPEGRGYTF
DNA: TGTGCCAGCAGCTTTCCTGAGGGTCGTGGCTACACCTTC

V: TRBV29-1
J: TRBJ2-7
D: TRBD1
size: -
CDR3: CSVTYRGTHEQYF
DNA: TGCAGCGTCACTTACAGGGGGACCCACGAGCAGTACTTC

V: TRBV6-1
J: TRBJ2-1
D: -
size: -
CDR3: CASSDLMNEQFF
DNA: TGTGCCAGCAGTGATCTAATGAATGAGCAGTTCTTC

V: TRBV10-3
J: TRBJ1-1
D: -
size: -
CDR3: CAISESPQGNTEAFF
DNA: TGTGCCATCAGTGAGTCCCCCCAGGGGAACACTGAAGCTTTCTTT

V: TRBV12-3/TRBV12-4
J: TRBJ2-7
D: -
size: -
CDR3: CASRFGPYEQYF
DNA: TGTGCCAGCAGGTTTGGCCCCTACGAGCAGTACTTC

V: TRBV19
J: TRBJ1-2
D: -
size: -
CDR3: CASSIDLVSVSIYGYTF
DNA: TGTGCCAGTAGTATAGATCTGGTATCGGTTTCCATCTATGGCTACACCTTC

V: TRBV25-1
J: TRBJ2-7
D: -
size: -
CDR3: CASSRSLIYEQYF
DNA: TGTGCCAGCAGCCGGTCCCTGATCTACGAGCAGTACTTC

V: TRBV30
J: TRBJ1-2
D: TRBD1
size: -
CDR3: CAWSRQGFYGYTF
DNA: TGTGCCTGGAGTCGACAGGGCTTCTATGGCTACACCTTC